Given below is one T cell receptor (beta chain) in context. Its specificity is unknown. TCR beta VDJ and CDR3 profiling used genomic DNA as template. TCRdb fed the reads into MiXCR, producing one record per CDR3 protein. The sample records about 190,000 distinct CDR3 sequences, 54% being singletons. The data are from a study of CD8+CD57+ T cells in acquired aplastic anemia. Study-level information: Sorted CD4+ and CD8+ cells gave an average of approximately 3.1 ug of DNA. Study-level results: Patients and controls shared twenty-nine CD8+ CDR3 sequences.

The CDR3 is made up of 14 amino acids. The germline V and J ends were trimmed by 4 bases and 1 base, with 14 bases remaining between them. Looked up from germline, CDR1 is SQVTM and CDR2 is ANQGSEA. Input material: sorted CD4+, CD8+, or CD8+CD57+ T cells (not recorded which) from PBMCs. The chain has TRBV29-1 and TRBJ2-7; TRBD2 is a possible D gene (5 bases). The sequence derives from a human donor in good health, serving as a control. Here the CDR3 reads CSVVGSGRSYEQYF. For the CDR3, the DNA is TGCAGCGTTGTTGGGAGCGGTCGATCCTACGAGCAGTACTTC.